This entry lists 16 T cell receptor beta chains sequenced from one sample in a study of T cell repertoires in cytomegalovirus infection. TCRdb re-analysed the reads in MiXCR, keeping a single row per CDR3 protein. The data show 300,000 or so distinct CDR3 sequences, around 25% seen once. The source material was PBMCs. The receptors derive from a human donor in good health (CMV status not recorded). Some clones in this sample may be carry-over from other donors' samples.

This clonotype appeared a single time. The chain links TRBV11-2 to TRBJ2-5; no clear D gene. V gave up 3 bases and J gave up 8 bases, with 10 bases separating them. The CDR3 consists of 12 residues. Germline V gene lookup returns CDR1 SGHAT and CDR2 FQNNGV. For the CDR3, the DNA is TGTGCCAGCAGCTTGAATCTAAGAACCCAGTACTTC. It specifies CASSLNLRTQYF.

The table lists this clonotype with a few counts. The CDR3 sequence: CSVEGDGVYEQYF. The CDR3 DNA follows: TGCAGCGTTGAAGGGGACGGAGTGTACGAGCAGTACTTC. The genes are TRBV29-1 and TRBJ2-7; D assignment may be TRBD1 or TRBD2 (5 bases each). Germline V gene lookup returns CDR1 SQVTM and CDR2 ANQGSEA. The CDR3 is 13 amino acids. V lost 1 base, J lost 4 bases, and 11 bases lay in between.

This clonotype came up many times. The chain employs TRBV28 and TRBJ2-1, with TRBD2 matching 13 bases. From germline, CDR1 is MDHEN and CDR2 SYDVKM. CDR3 size: 19 residues. V was clipped by 5 bases and J by 6 bases; unmatched bases: 16. DNA for the CDR3: TGTGCCAGCAGTCCCCTGGACCTATGGACTAGCGGGAGTATCAATGAGCAGTTCTTC. Translation: CASSPLDLWTSGSINEQFF.

This chain uses TRBV11-2 with TRBJ2-5, with D possibly being TRBD2 (5 bases). Trimming took off 1 base at V and 2 bases at J, with 17 bases between the two ends. Germline assignment: CDR1 SGHAT and CDR2 FQNNGV. The CDR3 has 17 residues. DNA for the CDR3: TGTGCCAGCAGCTTAGGAGGGTTGAGAACGAAACAAGAGACCCAGTACTTC. The encoded protein is CASSLGGLRTKQETQYF.

V gene TRBV29-1 combines with J gene TRBJ2-5, with TRBD1 as a possible D gene (6 bases). The CDR3 covers 13 residues. Germline CDR1 reads SQVTM; CDR2 reads ANQGSEA. V lost 6 bases and J 5 bases, leaving 16 bases between the germline ends. DNA of the CDR3: TGCAGCGTCGTCCTTGGGGGCCGGGAGACCCAGTACTTC. This translates into CSVVLGGRETQYF. Supplemented by reference TRBV29-1 and TRBJ2-5, the full variable domain reads SAVISQKPSRDICQRGTSLTIQCQVDSQVTMMFWYRQQPGQSLTLIATANQGSEATYESGFVIDKFPISRPNLTFSTLTVSNMSPEDSSIYLCSVVLGGRETQYFGPGTRLLVL.

The sample holds a few counts of this clonotype. The chain is built from TRBV27 and TRBJ1-1, with no clear D. This CDR3 has 15 residues. Trimming removed 6 bases from V and 1 base from J, with 15 bases in between. CDR1 is MNHEY and CDR2 is SMNVEV in the germline V gene (reference sequence). CDR3 coding DNA: TGTGCCAGCAGGTTGAATAGAGAGGGGAACACTGAAGCTTTCTTT. This sequence encodes CASRLNREGNTEAFF.

This chain uses TRBV7-9 with TRBJ1-4; TRBD1 matches at 8 bases. Looked up from germline, CDR1 is SEHNR and CDR2 is FQNEAQ (reference sequence). This CDR3 has 14 residues. V gave up 4 bases and J gave up 7 bases; unmatched junction bases: 5. The CDR3: CASSSGQDGEKLFF. The CDR3 DNA reads as TGTGCCAGCAGCTCGGGACAGGATGGTGAAAAACTGTTTTTT. The full variable domain, rest sourced from reference TRBV7-9 and TRBJ1-4, is DTGVSQNPRHKITKRGQNVTFRCDPISEHNRLYWYRQTLGQGPEFLTYFQNEAQLEKSRLLSDRFSAERPKGSFSTLEIQRTEQGDSAMYLCASSSGQDGEKLFFGSGTQLSVL.

This clonotype has at least ten counts. V and J are TRBV10-3 and TRBJ1-2, with TRBD1 identical over 7 bases. V was clipped by 6 bases and J by 5 bases; unmatched bases: 6. Per germline, CDR1 ENHRY and CDR2 SYGVKD. CDR3 length equals 13 residues. The CDR3 spells CAISRQGGYGYTF. For the CDR3, the DNA is TGTGCCATCAGCCGACAGGGCGGATATGGCTACACCTTC.

This clonotype was picked up a small number of times. The gene calls are TRBV7-6 and TRBJ2-3; 11 bases map to TRBD2. V gave up 3 bases and J gave up 2 bases; unmatched junction bases: 7. The CDR3 sequence is 17 residues long. Germline CDR1 reads SGHVS; CDR2 reads FNYEAQ. The CDR3 reads CASSLVLAGGSTDTQYF. For the CDR3, the DNA is TGTGCCAGCAGCTTGGTCCTAGCGGGAGGATCCACAGATACGCAGTATTTT.

This clonotype was observed many times. The chain recombines TRBV7-8 with TRBJ2-1, with D unresolved. The CDR3 loop spans 17 amino acids. Germline V gene data show CDR1 as SGHVS and CDR2 as FQNEAQ. Trimming stripped 3 bases from V and 11 bases from J, with 26 bases between. CDR3 coding DNA: TGTGCCAGCAGCTTCGCCGTCTTTACGCGGAGATCTTATCAGCAGTTCTTC. This codes for CASSFAVFTRRSYQQFF.

This sequence joins TRBV7-9 and TRBJ1-1, with a weak D call TRBD1 (5 bases). V dropped 5 bases and J dropped 4 bases, with 8 bases sitting between them. The CDR3 extends over 12 amino acids. Per germline, CDR1 SEHNR and CDR2 FQNEAQ (reference sequence). CDR3 sequence: CASSPGVTEAFF. Here the CDR3 DNA reads TGTGCCAGCAGCCCGGGGGTCACTGAAGCTTTCTTT.

V and J are TRBV28 and TRBJ2-5, with D perhaps given as TRBD1 or TRBD2 (5 bases each). V was shortened by 6 bases and J by 4 bases, with 9 bases between the two germline ends. The V gene's germline CDR1 is MDHEN and CDR2 SYDVKM. CDR3 length equals 12 residues. The CDR3, as DNA: TGTGCCAGCAGCCTAGGGACAGAGACCCAGTACTTC. It encodes CASSLGTETQYF.

V is TRBV24-1 and J is TRBJ1-4, with TRBD1 matching 9 bases. In germline, CDR1 is KGHDR, CDR2 SFDVKD. CDR3 length: 15 amino acids. V trimming: 3 bases; J trimming: 6 bases; junction bases outside the gene matches: 4. CDR3 nucleotides: TGTGCCACCAGTGATAACCGGGACAGGGATGAAAAACTGTTTTTT. Encoded protein: CATSDNRDRDEKLFF.

The rearrangement joins TRBV3-1 to TRBJ1-2, with 8 bases identical to TRBD1. Germline V gene sequence: CDR1 LGHDT, CDR2 YNNKEL (reference sequence). The CDR3 runs 15 residues. V shed 0 bases, J shed 5 bases, and the junction held 5 bases outside the gene matches. The CDR3 sequence is CASSQDGQGSYGYTF. DNA of the CDR3: TGTGCCAGCAGCCAAGATGGACAGGGATCATATGGCTACACCTTC.

Remarks on this clonotype: One end of the junction varies from germline; a read error may be responsible. This chain connects TRBV12-3 or TRBV12-4 to TRBJ2-7; D might be TRBD1 or TRBD2, each matching 5 bases. This CDR3 region has 14 residues. The CDR3 coding sequence is TGTGCCAGCAGTTTTCGGGGCAACCTCTACGCGCAGTACTTC. Amino acid sequence: CASSFRGNLYAQYF.

Ten or more counts support this clonotype. V and J are TRBV7-2 and TRBJ1-5, with TRBD1 as a possible D gene (6 bases). Germline V gives CDR1 SGHTA, CDR2 FQGNSA. V lost 1 base and J 4 bases, leaving 14 bases between the germline ends. This CDR3 comprises 16 residues. CDR3 sequence reads: CASSLGGAQGNQPQHF. The CDR3 region has the DNA TGTGCCAGCAGCTTAGGAGGCGCGCAGGGGAATCAGCCCCAGCATTTT.